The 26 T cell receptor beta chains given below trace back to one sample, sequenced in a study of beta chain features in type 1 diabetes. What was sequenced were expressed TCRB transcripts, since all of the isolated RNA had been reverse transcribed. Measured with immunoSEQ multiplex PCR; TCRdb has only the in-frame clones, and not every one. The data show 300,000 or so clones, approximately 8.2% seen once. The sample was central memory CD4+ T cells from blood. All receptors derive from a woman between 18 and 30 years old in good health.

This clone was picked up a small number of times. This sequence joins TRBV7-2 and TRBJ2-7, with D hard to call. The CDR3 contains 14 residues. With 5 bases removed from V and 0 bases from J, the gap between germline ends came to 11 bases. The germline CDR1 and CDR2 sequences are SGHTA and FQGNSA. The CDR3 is CASSTRPPSYEQYF. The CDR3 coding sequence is TGTGCCAGCAGCACGAGGCCTCCCTCCTACGAGCAGTACTTC.

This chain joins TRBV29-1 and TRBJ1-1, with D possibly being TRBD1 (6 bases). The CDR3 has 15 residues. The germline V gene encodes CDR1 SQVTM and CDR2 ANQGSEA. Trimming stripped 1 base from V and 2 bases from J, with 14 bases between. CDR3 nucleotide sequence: TGCAGCGTTGAAGGTATCGGGGGCGCAAACACTGAAGCTTTCTTT. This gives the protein CSVEGIGGANTEAFF. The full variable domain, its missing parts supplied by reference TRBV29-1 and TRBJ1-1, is SAVISQKPSRDICQRGTSLTIQCQVDSQVTMMFWYRQQPGQSLTLIATANQGSEATYESGFVIDKFPISRPNLTFSTLTVSNMSPEDSSIYLCSVEGIGGANTEAFFGQGTRLTVV.

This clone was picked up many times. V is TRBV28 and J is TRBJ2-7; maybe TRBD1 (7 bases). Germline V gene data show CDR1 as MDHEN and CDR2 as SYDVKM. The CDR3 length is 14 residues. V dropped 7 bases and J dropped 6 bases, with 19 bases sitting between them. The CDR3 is CASTAPPQGGEQYF. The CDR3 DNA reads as TGTGCCAGCACCGCGCCACCTCAGGGGGGCGAGCAGTACTTC.

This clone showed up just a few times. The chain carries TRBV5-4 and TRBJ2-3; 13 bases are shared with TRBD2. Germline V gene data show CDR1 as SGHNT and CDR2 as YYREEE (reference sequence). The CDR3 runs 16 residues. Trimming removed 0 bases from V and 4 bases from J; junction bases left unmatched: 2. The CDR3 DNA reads TGTGCCAGCAGCTTGGTACTAGCGGGAGGGCCAGATACGCAGTATTTT. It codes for CASSLVLAGGPDTQYF.

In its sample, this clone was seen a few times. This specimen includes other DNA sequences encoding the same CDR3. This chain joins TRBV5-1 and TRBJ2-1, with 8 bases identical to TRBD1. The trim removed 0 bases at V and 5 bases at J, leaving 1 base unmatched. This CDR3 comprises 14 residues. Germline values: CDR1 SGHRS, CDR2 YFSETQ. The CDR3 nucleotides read TGCGCCAGCAGCTTGGGACAGGGGAACAATGAGCAGTTCTTC. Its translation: CASSLGQGNNEQFF.

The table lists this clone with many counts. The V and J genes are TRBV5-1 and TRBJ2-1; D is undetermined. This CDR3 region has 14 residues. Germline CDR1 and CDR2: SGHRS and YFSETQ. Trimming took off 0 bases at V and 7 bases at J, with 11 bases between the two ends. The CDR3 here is CASSLGWGGNEQFF. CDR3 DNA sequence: TGCGCCAGCAGCTTGGGGTGGGGTGGGAATGAGCAGTTCTTC.

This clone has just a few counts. CDR3 amino acids: CASSDKAPLQPRNSNEQFF. As DNA, the CDR3 is TGTGCCAGCAGTGACAAGGCTCCCCTCCAACCAAGAAACAGCAATGAGCAGTTCTTC. The chain uses TRBV2 and TRBJ2-1; D remains unclear. V lost 3 bases, J lost 6 bases, and 27 bases lay in between. Germline V CDR1 and CDR2: SNHLY, FYNNEI. This CDR3 is built from 19 residues. Supplemented by reference TRBV2 and TRBJ2-1, the full variable domain reads EPEVTQTPSHQVTQMGQEVILRCVPISNHLYFYWYRQILGQKVEFLVSFYNNEISEKSEIFDDQFSVERPDGSNFTLKIRSTKLEDSAMYFCASSDKAPLQPRNSNEQFFGPGTRLTVL.

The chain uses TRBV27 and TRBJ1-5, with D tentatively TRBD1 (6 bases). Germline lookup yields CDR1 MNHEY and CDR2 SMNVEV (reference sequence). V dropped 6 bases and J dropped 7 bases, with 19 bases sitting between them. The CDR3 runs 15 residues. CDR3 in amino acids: CASSSLGTLGQPQHF. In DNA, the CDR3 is TGTGCCAGCAGCTCGCTCGGGACACTGGGACAGCCCCAGCATTTT.

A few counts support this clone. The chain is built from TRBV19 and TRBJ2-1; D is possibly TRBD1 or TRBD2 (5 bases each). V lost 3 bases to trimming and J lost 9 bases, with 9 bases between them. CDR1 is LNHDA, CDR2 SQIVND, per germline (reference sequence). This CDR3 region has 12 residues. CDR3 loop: CASSISGGEQFF. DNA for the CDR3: TGTGCCAGTAGTATTAGTGGGGGTGAGCAGTTCTTC.

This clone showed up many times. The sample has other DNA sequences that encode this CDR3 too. CDR3 amino acids: CASSPAGTGANVLTF. The DNA for the CDR3 is TGTGCCAGCAGCCCCGCAGGGACTGGGGCCAACGTCCTGACTTTC. The rearrangement uses TRBV28 and TRBJ2-6; D may be TRBD1 (5 bases). V dropped 6 bases and J dropped 2 bases, with 11 bases sitting between them. The CDR3 consists of 15 residues. The V gene's germline CDR1 is MDHEN and CDR2 SYDVKM.

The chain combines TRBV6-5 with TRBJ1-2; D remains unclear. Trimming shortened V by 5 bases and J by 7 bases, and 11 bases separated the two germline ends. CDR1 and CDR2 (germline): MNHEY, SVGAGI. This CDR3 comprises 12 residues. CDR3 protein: CASSLERGGYTF. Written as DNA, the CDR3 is TGTGCCAGCAGTCTGGAACGCGGTGGCTACACCTTC.

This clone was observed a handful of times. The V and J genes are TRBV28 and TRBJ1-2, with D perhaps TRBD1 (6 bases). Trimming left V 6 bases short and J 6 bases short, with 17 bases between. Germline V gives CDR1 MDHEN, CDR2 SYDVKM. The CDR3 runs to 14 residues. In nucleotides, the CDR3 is TGTGCCAGCAGCCATAGCCAGGGGTCGGATGGCTACACCTTC. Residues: CASSHSQGSDGYTF.

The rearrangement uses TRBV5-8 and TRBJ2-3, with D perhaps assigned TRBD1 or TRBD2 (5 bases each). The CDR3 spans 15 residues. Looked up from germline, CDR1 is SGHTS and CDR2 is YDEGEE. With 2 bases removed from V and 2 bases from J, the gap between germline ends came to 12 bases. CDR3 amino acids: CASSFLGRHTDTQYF. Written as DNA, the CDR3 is TGTGCCAGCAGCTTTTTGGGACGACACACAGATACGCAGTATTTT. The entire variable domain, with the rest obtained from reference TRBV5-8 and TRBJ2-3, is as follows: EAGVTQSPTHLIKTRGQQATLRCSPISGHTSVYWYQQALGLGLQFLLWYDEGEERNRGNFPPRFSGRQFPNYSSELNVNALELEDSALYLCASSFLGRHTDTQYFGPGTRLTVL.

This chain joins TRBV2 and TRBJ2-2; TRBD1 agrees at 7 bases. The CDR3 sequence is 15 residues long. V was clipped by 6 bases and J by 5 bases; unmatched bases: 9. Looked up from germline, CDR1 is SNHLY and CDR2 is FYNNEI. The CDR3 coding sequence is TGTGCCAGCAGCTCAAACAGGGGCAGGACCGGGGAGCTGTTTTTT. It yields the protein CASSSNRGRTGELFF.

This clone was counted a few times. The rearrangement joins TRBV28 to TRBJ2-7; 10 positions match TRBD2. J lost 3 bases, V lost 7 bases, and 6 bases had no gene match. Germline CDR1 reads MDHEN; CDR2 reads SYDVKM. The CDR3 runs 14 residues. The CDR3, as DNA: TGTGCCAGCAATCTTAGCGGGAGGTTCTACGAGCAGTACTTC. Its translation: CASNLSGRFYEQYF.

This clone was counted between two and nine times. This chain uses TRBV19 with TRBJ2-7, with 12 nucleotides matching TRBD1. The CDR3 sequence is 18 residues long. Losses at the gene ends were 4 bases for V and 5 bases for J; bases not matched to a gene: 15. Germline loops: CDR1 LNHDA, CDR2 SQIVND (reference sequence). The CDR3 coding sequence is TGTGCCAGTAGTACGACCTGGGGACAGGGGGCCGCTTCGCACGAGCAGTACTTC. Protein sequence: CASSTTWGQGAASHEQYF.

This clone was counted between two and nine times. The CDR3 reads CASSQRGLYGYTF. The CDR3 nucleotides are TGTGCCAGCAGTCAGCGGGGCCTCTATGGCTACACCTTC. The gene calls are TRBV2 and TRBJ1-2, with D perhaps TRBD1 (5 bases). The CDR3 loop spans 13 amino acids. Per the germline V gene, CDR1 is SNHLY and CDR2 is FYNNEI. The germline V and J ends were trimmed by 5 bases and 4 bases, with 11 bases remaining between them.

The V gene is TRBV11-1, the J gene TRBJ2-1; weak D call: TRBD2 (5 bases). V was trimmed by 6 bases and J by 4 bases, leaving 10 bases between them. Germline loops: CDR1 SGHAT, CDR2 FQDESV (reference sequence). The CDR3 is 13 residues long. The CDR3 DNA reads TGTGCCAGCAGTTTTACTAGATACAATGAGCAGTTCTTC. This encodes CASSFTRYNEQFF.

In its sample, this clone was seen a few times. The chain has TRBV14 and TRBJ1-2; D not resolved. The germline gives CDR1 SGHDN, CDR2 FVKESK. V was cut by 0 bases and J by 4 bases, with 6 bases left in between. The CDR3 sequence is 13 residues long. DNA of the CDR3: TGTGCCAGCAGCCAAGACATCTCCTATGGCTACACCTTC. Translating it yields CASSQDISYGYTF.

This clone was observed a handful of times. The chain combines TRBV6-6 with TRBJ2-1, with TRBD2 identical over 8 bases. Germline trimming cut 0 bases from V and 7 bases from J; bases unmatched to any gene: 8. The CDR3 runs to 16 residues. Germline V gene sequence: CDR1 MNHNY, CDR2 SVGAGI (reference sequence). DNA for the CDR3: TGTGCCAGCAGTTACTCGTCTACGGGAGGGTCAAATGAGCAGTTCTTC. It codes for CASSYSSTGGSNEQFF.

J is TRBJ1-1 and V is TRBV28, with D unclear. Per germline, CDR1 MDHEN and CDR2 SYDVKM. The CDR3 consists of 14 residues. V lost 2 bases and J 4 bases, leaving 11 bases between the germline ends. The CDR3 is CASSLGGLGTEAFF. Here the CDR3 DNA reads TGTGCCAGCAGTTTAGGAGGACTTGGCACTGAAGCTTTCTTT.

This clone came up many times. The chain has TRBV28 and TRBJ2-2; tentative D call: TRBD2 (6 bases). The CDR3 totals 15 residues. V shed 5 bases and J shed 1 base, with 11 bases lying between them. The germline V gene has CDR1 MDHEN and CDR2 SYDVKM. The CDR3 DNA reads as TGTGCCAGCAGTCCCGGGACTTGGAACACCGGGGAGCTGTTTTTT. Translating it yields CASSPGTWNTGELFF.

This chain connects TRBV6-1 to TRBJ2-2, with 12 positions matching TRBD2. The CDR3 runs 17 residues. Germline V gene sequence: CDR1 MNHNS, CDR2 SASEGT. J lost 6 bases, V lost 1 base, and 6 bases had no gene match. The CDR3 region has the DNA TGTGCCAGCAGTGAAGTACGACTAGCGGGAGTGGCCGGGGAGCTGTTTTTT. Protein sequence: CASSEVRLAGVAGELFF.

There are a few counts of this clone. The CDR3 bases are TGTGCTAGTTCTTTTTCGGATACGCAGTATTTT. Protein: CASSFSDTQYF. This chain connects TRBV12-5 to TRBJ2-3; D unresolved. The CDR3 loop spans 11 amino acids. Germline-derived CDR1 and CDR2 are LGHNT and FRNRAP. V lost 8 bases and J 6 bases, leaving 9 bases between the germline ends.

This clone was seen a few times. The CDR3 loop reads CASSLGQGDNQPQHF. CDR3 sequence (DNA): TGTGCCAGCAGCTTGGGACAGGGGGACAATCAGCCCCAGCATTTT. The rearrangement joins TRBV5-8 to TRBJ1-5; the match to TRBD1 covers 9 bases. Germline loops: CDR1 SGHTS, CDR2 YDEGEE. This CDR3 is 15 amino acids long. The ends lost 0 bases at V and 3 bases at J; junction bases unmatched: 1. The full variable domain, in which reference TRBV5-8 and TRBJ1-5 provide the parts outside the CDR3, is EAGVTQSPTHLIKTRGQQATLRCSPISGHTSVYWYQQALGLGLQFLLWYDEGEERNRGNFPPRFSGRQFPNYSSELNVNALELEDSALYLCASSLGQGDNQPQHFGDGTRLSIL.

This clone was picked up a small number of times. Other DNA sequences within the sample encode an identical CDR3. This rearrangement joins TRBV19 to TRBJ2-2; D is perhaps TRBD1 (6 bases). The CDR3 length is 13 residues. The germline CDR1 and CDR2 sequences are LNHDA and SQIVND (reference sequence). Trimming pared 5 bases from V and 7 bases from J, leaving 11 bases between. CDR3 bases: TGTGCCAGTAGTTCACAGGGTGTCGGGGAGCTGTTTTTT. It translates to CASSSQGVGELFF.